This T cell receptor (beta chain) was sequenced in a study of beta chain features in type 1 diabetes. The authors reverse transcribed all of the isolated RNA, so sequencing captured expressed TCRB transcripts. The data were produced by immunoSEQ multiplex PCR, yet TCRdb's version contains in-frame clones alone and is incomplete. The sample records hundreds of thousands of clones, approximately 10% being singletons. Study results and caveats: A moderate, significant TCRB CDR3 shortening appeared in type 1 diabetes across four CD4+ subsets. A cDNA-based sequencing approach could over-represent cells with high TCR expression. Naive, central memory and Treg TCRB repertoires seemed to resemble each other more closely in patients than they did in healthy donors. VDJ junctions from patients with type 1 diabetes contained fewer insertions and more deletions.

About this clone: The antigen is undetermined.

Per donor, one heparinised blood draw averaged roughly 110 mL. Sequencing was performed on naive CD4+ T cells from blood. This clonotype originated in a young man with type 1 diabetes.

DNA for the CDR3: TGTGCCAGCACCAGAGACTTACTAGCGGGGGGCAATGAGCAGTTCTTC. It translates to CASTRDLLAGGNEQFF. The chain employs TRBV5-4 and TRBJ2-1; 12 bases fit TRBD2. J was trimmed by 6 bases and V by 6 bases; bases with no gene match: 10. Germline V CDR1 and CDR2: SGHNT, YYREEE (reference sequence). The CDR3 is made up of 16 amino acids.